This passage covers 30 T cell receptor beta chains from one sample sequenced in a study of cytomegalovirus exposure and HLA in healthy donors. The PCR contained 60 Vbeta and 13 Jbeta primers. Clones were sequenced by immunoSEQ multiplex PCR, and TCRdb holds only the in-frame ones, with some missing. The sample consists of about 77,000 clones, around 79% of them appearing once. Source material: PBMCs. These receptors were collected from a man in his forties in good health and CMV-seronegative.

This clone qualifies as medium-sized (0.01 to 0.1%). The chain joins TRBV19 to TRBJ2-1, with 10 bases matching TRBD2. Germline trimming cut 6 bases from V and 3 bases from J; bases unmatched to any gene: 5. This CDR3 is 15 amino acids long. CDR1 is LNHDA and CDR2 is SQIVND in the germline V gene (reference sequence). The CDR3 region is CASRTLAGDYNEQFF. CDR3 sequence (DNA): TGTGCCAGTAGGACCCTAGCGGGGGACTACAATGAGCAGTTCTTC.

This sequence joins TRBV11-2 and TRBJ1-4, with a possible D match to TRBD1 (5 bases). Trimming took off 5 bases at V and 5 bases at J, with 15 bases between the two ends. The CDR3 is 15 residues long. The germline V gene encodes CDR1 SGHAT and CDR2 FQNNGV. CDR3 DNA sequence: TGTGCCAGCAGCCCCTCGGGACGGGAGAATGAAAAACTGTTTTTT. Translating gives CASSPSGRENEKLFF. Filled out from reference TRBV11-2 and TRBJ1-4, the complete variable domain reads EAGVAQSPRYKIIEKRQSVAFWCNPISGHATLYWYQQILGQGPKLLIQFQNNGVVDDSQLPKDRFSAERLKGVDSTLKIQPAKLEDSAVYLCASSPSGRENEKLFFGSGTQLSVL.

This clone was seen once. The chain uses TRBV7-3 and TRBJ1-2; 9 bases line up with TRBD1. V lost 6 bases, J lost 6 bases, and 5 bases stayed unmatched. The CDR3 is made up of 13 amino acids. Germline V lookup: CDR1 SGHTA, CDR2 FQGTGA. CDR3 loop: CASSSGQGDGYTF. In nucleotides, the CDR3 is TGTGCCAGCAGTTCGGGACAGGGAGATGGCTACACCTTC.

The J gene is TRBJ2-7, the V gene TRBV4-3, with D possibly TRBD1 on 5 matching bases. Germline assignment: CDR1 LGHNA and CDR2 YSLEER. The CDR3 is made up of 15 amino acids. The V end was cut by 0 bases, the J end by 4 bases, with 13 bases between. CDR3 DNA sequence: TGCGCCAGCAGCCAAGACTTGCAGGGTCAATACGAGCAGTACTTC. Translated: CASSQDLQGQYEQYF.

The rearrangement links TRBV28 to TRBJ2-2, with D maybe TRBD2 (5 bases). The CDR3 runs 15 residues. The V gene's germline CDR1 is MDHEN and CDR2 SYDVKM. Trimming removed 2 bases from V and 4 bases from J, with 11 bases in between. CDR3 amino acids: CASSLRGFGTGELFF. CDR3 in DNA: TGTGCCAGCAGTTTACGAGGGTTCGGCACCGGGGAGCTGTTTTTT.

The CDR3 nucleotides read TGTGCCAGCAGCCCACAGGGTCACACTGAAGCTTTCTTT. Translated, it gives CASSPQGHTEAFF. The V gene is TRBV7-9, the J gene TRBJ1-1; D might be TRBD1 (6 bases). CDR3 length: 13 residues. The V end lost 5 bases, the J end lost 3 bases, and 10 bases lay between the germline ends. Germline V gene data show CDR1 as SEHNR and CDR2 as FQNEAQ (reference sequence).

The sample holds a few counts of this clone. This sequence joins TRBV15 and TRBJ1-2; 8 bases fit TRBD1. CDR1 is LNHNV, CDR2 YYDKDF, per germline (reference sequence). V dropped 3 bases and J dropped 6; count of bases not matched to a gene: 6. The CDR3 contains 14 residues. The CDR3 DNA reads as TGTGCCACCAGCAGGAGGGTGACAGGGGATGGCTACACCTTC. Translation gives CATSRRVTGDGYTF.

V usage is TRBV6-5 and J usage is TRBJ2-2; D unclear. CDR1 and CDR2 (germline): MNHEY, SVGAGI. V was clipped by 0 bases and J by 6 bases, with 8 bases between them. The CDR3 extends over 14 amino acids. The CDR3: CASSYSPTSGELFF. In DNA form, the CDR3 reads TGTGCCAGCAGTTACTCCCCCACTTCCGGGGAGCTGTTTTTT.

The V gene is TRBV19, the J gene TRBJ1-5; 9 nucleotides match TRBD1. V lost 6 bases to trimming and J lost 2 bases; unmatched junction nucleotides: 2. The CDR3 consists of 14 residues. Germline lookup yields CDR1 LNHDA and CDR2 SQIVND (reference sequence). This CDR3 reads CASRGQGGNQPQHF. The CDR3 DNA reads TGTGCCAGTAGGGGACAGGGAGGCAATCAGCCCCAGCATTTT.

The J gene is TRBJ2-5, the V gene TRBV15, with D possibly TRBD2 on 5 matching bases. V was shortened by 1 base and J by 2 bases, with 5 bases between the two germline ends. The CDR3 runs 13 residues. Germline CDR1 LNHNV, CDR2 YYDKDF (reference sequence). CDR3 sequence: CATSRGLQETQYF. The CDR3 coding sequence is TGTGCCACCAGCAGAGGACTACAAGAGACCCAGTACTTC.

J is TRBJ2-5 and V is TRBV30; 10 bases match TRBD2. Germline trimming cut 7 bases from V and 2 bases from J; bases unmatched to any gene: 19. The length of the CDR3 is 18 residues. CDR1 is GTSNPN and CDR2 is SVGIG in the germline V gene (reference sequence). This chain's CDR3 is CASLGGLAGVGGQETQYF. CDR3 nucleotide sequence: TGTGCCTCCTTAGGGGGGCTAGCGGGAGTGGGAGGGCAAGAGACCCAGTACTTC. Drawing the rest from reference TRBV30 and TRBJ2-5, the complete variable domain is SQTIHQWPATLVQPVGSPLSLECTVEGTSNPNLYWYRQAAGRGLQLLFYSVGIGQISSEVPQNLSASRPQDRQFILSSKKLLLSDSGFYLCASLGGLAGVGGQETQYFGPGTRLLVL.

The CDR3 loop reads CSVVVIGREYNEQFF. Written as DNA, the CDR3 is TGCAGCGTTGTGGTGATAGGACGGGAATACAATGAGCAGTTCTTC. The chain has TRBV29-1 and TRBJ2-7; tentative D call: TRBD2 (5 bases). The J call may be mistaken, given a closer DNA end match to TRBJ2-1. The CDR3 loop spans 15 amino acids. The germline V gene has CDR1 SQVTM and CDR2 ANQGSEA.

The table lists this clone with a few counts. The rearrangement joins TRBV7-2 to TRBJ1-1; D remains ambiguous. CDR1 is SGHTA, CDR2 FQGNSA, per germline. The CDR3 sequence is 14 residues long. The V and J ends lost 8 bases and 1 base respectively, with 14 bases between them. The CDR3 protein is CASCNGVPNTEAFF. In nucleotides, the CDR3 is TGTGCCAGCTGTAACGGGGTCCCGAACACTGAAGCTTTCTTT.

The V gene is TRBV7-9, the J gene TRBJ2-3; a weak D match, TRBD2 (5 bases). The CDR3 totals 15 residues. V was clipped by 3 bases and J by 6 bases, with 16 bases between them. The germline V gene has CDR1 SEHNR and CDR2 FQNEAQ (reference sequence). CDR3 DNA: TGTGCCAGCAGCTTGGATTCTCTGACGGGGGATACGCAGTATTTT. It specifies CASSLDSLTGDTQYF.

The gene calls are TRBV4-2 and TRBJ1-5, with 9 bases fitting TRBD1. Germline V gene data show CDR1 as LGHNA and CDR2 as YNFKEQ. Trimming at V came to 3 bases and at J to 6 bases, leaving 9 bases not matched to a gene. The CDR3 spans 16 residues. CDR3 region: CASSQVQGAAGQPQHF. The CDR3 DNA reads as TGTGCCAGCAGCCAGGTACAGGGGGCAGCCGGTCAGCCCCAGCATTTT.

The chain carries TRBV7-2 and TRBJ1-1; 9 bases match TRBD1. Unmatched junction bases numbered 5, after V lost 6 bases and J lost 3 bases. Looked up from germline, CDR1 is SGHTA and CDR2 is FQGNSA. The CDR3 sequence is 14 residues long. In nucleotides, the CDR3 is TGTGCCAGCAGGCAGGGACAGGGATACACTGAAGCTTTCTTT. As protein: CASRQGQGYTEAFF.

The rearrangement links TRBV5-4 to TRBJ2-7, with 14 nucleotides matching TRBD2. This CDR3 has 15 residues. V shed 4 bases and J 6 bases; nucleotides not matched to a gene: 6. Looked up from germline, CDR1 is SGHNT and CDR2 is YYREEE (reference sequence). CDR3 sequence (DNA): TGTGCCAGCAGCCTTCCGGGACTAGCGGGAGCCGAGCAGTACTTC. It is translated as CASSLPGLAGAEQYF.

In the case of this clone: Other DNA variants within this sample encode the same CDR3. This sequence joins TRBV19 and TRBJ2-2, with a possible D match to TRBD1 (5 bases). CDR1 is LNHDA, CDR2 SQIVND, per germline (reference sequence). V was trimmed by 1 base and J by 5 bases, leaving 8 bases between them. This CDR3 has 14 amino acids. CDR3 in amino acids: CASSIGAGTGELFF. CDR3 nucleotide sequence: TGTGCCAGTAGTATAGGGGCAGGGACCGGGGAGCTGTTTTTT.

This clone appeared a few times. This chain uses TRBV6-1 with TRBJ1-4; 7 nucleotides line up with TRBD1. Germline V gene lookup returns CDR1 MNHNS and CDR2 SASEGT. The CDR3 runs 15 residues. Unmatched junction bases numbered 5, after V lost 0 bases and J lost 7 bases. The CDR3 protein is CASSEAEGAGEKLFF. The CDR3 DNA follows: TGTGCCAGCAGTGAAGCGGAGGGGGCCGGTGAAAAACTGTTTTTT.

The rearrangement links TRBV9 to TRBJ2-1; D call uncertain. The CDR3 is 12 residues long. Germline CDR1 and CDR2: SGDLS and YYNGEE. V was pared by 0 bases and J by 9 bases, with 7 bases between. The CDR3 sequence is CASSVDRGEQFF. The DNA for the CDR3 is TGTGCCAGCAGCGTAGATCGCGGTGAGCAGTTCTTC.

V gene TRBV5-4 combines with J gene TRBJ1-4, with 7 bases matching TRBD1. There are 14 residues in the CDR3. Germline V gene sequence: CDR1 SGHNT, CDR2 YYREEE (reference sequence). Trimming removed 2 bases from V and 4 bases from J; junction bases left unmatched: 2. CDR3 residues: CASSLRGLNEKLFF. The CDR3 nucleotides read TGTGCCAGCAGCTTAAGGGGGCTTAATGAAAAACTGTTTTTT.

The chain couples TRBV21-1 to TRBJ2-1; the table's D call, TRBD2, has no DNA check behind it. TRBV21-1 is flagged as a pseudogene. There are 15 residues in the CDR3. CDR3 loop: CASTPSGGSYNEQFF. Here the CDR3 DNA reads TGTGCCAGCACCCCGTCGGGGGGTAGCTACAATGAGCAGTTCTTC.

J is TRBJ2-2 and V is TRBV4-2; 9 nucleotides match TRBD2. The trim removed 7 bases at V and 3 bases at J, leaving 12 bases unmatched. Germline CDR1 reads LGHNA; CDR2 reads YNFKEQ. The CDR3 has 17 amino acids. The CDR3 loop is CASTPRSGSIHTGELFF. The CDR3 coding sequence is TGTGCCAGCACCCCCCGTAGCGGGAGTATTCACACCGGGGAGCTGTTTTTT.

The chain uses TRBV6-4 and TRBJ1-2, with a possible D match to TRBD1 (5 bases). The CDR3 runs 13 residues. V was pared by 0 bases and J by 4 bases, with 6 bases between. Germline CDR1 reads MRHNA; CDR2 reads SNTAGT. The CDR3 region has the DNA TGTGCCAGCAGTGACTCGACAGCCTATGGCTACACCTTC. Protein product: CASSDSTAYGYTF.

J is TRBJ2-1 and V is TRBV7-8; no reliable D call. CDR1 is SGHVS and CDR2 is FQNEAQ in the germline V gene. The V and J ends lost 0 bases and 6 bases respectively, with 6 bases between them. The CDR3 is 13 amino acids. For the CDR3, the DNA is TGTGCCAGCAGCTTAGCCTATGGCAATGAGCAGTTCTTC. Encoded protein: CASSLAYGNEQFF.

The V call is TRBV27, the J call TRBJ2-5; D might be TRBD1 (6 bases). The CDR3 covers 17 residues. Trimming took 0 bases from V and 1 from J, leaving 15 bases between them. Germline V gene lookup returns CDR1 MNHEY and CDR2 SMNVEV (reference sequence). The CDR3 spells CASSLSAPRGFQETQYF. The CDR3 DNA reads as TGTGCCAGCAGTTTATCAGCCCCCAGGGGTTTCCAAGAGACCCAGTACTTC.

The chain combines TRBV29-1 with TRBJ1-2, with D uncertain. The germline V and J ends were trimmed by 1 base and 4 bases, with 7 bases remaining between them. The germline gives CDR1 SQVTM, CDR2 ANQGSEA. The CDR3 covers 12 residues. The CDR3 reads CSVEGLAYGYTF. The DNA for the CDR3 is TGCAGCGTTGAAGGGTTAGCCTATGGCTACACCTTC.

V usage is TRBV7-6 and J usage is TRBJ2-6; perhaps TRBD2 as D (6 bases). The CDR3 loop spans 18 amino acids. CDR1 and CDR2 from the germline V gene are SGHVS and FNYEAQ. V was pared by 5 bases and J by 0 bases, with 17 bases between. DNA for the CDR3: TGTGCCAGCAGCCAATTAAATCGGGGGAGCTCTGGGGCCAACGTCCTGACTTTC. Its translation: CASSQLNRGSSGANVLTF.

This clone was seen just once. The chain carries TRBV5-6 and TRBJ2-7, with a tentative D call TRBD2 (6 bases). The CDR3 sequence is 14 residues long. V lost 4 bases to trimming and J lost 2 bases, with 13 bases between them. The germline V gene has CDR1 SGHDT and CDR2 YYEEEE. This CDR3 is CASSPPGVPYEQYF. Written as DNA, the CDR3 is TGTGCCAGCAGCCCCCCGGGGGTCCCCTACGAGCAGTACTTC.

The chain recombines TRBV29-1 with TRBJ2-1; TRBD2 matches 8 bases. The CDR3 has 15 amino acids. V lost 8 bases, J lost 2 bases, and 11 bases stayed unmatched. Germline assignment: CDR1 SQVTM and CDR2 ANQGSEA. Written as DNA, the CDR3 is TGCAGCTTTTTGGGCGGACTAGCAGCCTACAATGAGCAGTTCTTC. As protein: CSFLGGLAAYNEQFF.